The 26 T cell receptor beta chains below all came from one sample that was sequenced in a study of T cells in Graves' hyperthyroidism and ophthalmopathy. TCR beta CDR3 region amplification was performed from RNA transcripts. Primed by the HTBI set, a first-round RT-PCR was run on the TCR CDR3. Each CDR3 protein gets one entry after TCRdb re-called the multiplex PCR reads with MiXCR. This table has fewer than 250,000 distinct CDR3 sequences, about 24% appearing once. The specimen sequenced was blood. Receptors originate from a woman aged 35 to 49 with Graves' ophthalmopathy.

Notes on this clonotype: A read error is possible here, since a much larger clone lies one base away. V usage is TRBV28 and J usage is TRBJ2-3; TRBD2 matches at 15 bases. This CDR3 comprises 20 residues. Germline V lookup: CDR1 MDHEN, CDR2 SYDVKM. CDR3 coding DNA: TGTGCCAGCAGTCCCCACGGACTAGCGGGAGGGCCCCTAAGCACAGATTCGCAGTATTTT. Protein: CASSPHGLAGGPLSTDSQYF.

The gene calls are TRBV6-1 and TRBJ1-2; TRBD1 matches 11 bases. The ends lost 7 bases at V and 4 bases at J; junction bases unmatched: 11. CDR1 MNHNS and CDR2 SASEGT come from the germline V gene. The CDR3 has 16 amino acids. This CDR3 is CASTHGLGTGGYGYTF. As DNA, the CDR3 is TGTGCCAGCACCCACGGATTAGGGACAGGGGGCTATGGCTACACCTTC.

This clonotype was seen many times. The chain recombines TRBV11-2 with TRBJ1-2, with D maybe TRBD1 (5 bases). The CDR3 sequence is 13 residues long. The germline V gene encodes CDR1 SGHAT and CDR2 FQNNGV. Deletions cut 1 base from V and 8 bases from J, with 11 bases between. CDR3: CASSLVREGGYTF. As DNA, the CDR3 is TGTGCCAGCAGCTTAGTCAGGGAGGGAGGCTACACCTTC.

This clonotype came up many times. The J gene is TRBJ2-2, the V gene TRBV5-1; the match to TRBD2 covers 9 bases. This CDR3 spans 14 amino acids. CDR1 is SGHRS and CDR2 is YFSETQ in the germline V gene. The V and J ends lost 7 bases and 2 bases, in that order; junction bases with no gene match: 3. CDR3 loop: CASCSGGNTGELFF. For the CDR3, the DNA is TGCGCCAGCTGTAGCGGGGGCAACACCGGGGAGCTGTTTTTT.

This chain uses TRBV6-5 with TRBJ2-5, with D perhaps matching TRBD1 (6 bases). The CDR3 loop spans 15 amino acids. Germline loops: CDR1 MNHEY, CDR2 SVGAGI. V lost 2 bases and J 1 base, leaving 11 bases between the germline ends. CDR3 residues: CASSYDRGGQETQYF. The DNA of the CDR3 is TGTGCCAGCAGTTACGACAGAGGGGGCCAAGAGACCCAGTACTTC.

Concerning this clonotype itself: This likely comes from a read error, as the CDR3 has no conserved phenylalanine or tryptophan at its end. The rearrangement uses TRBV7-2 and TRBJ2-2; 13 bases match TRBD2. The CDR3 extends over 18 amino acids. Per germline, CDR1 SGHTA and CDR2 FQGNSA. V was clipped by 4 bases and J by 4 bases; unmatched bases: 9. DNA of the CDR3: TGTGCCAGCAGCTCATCCGGACTAGCGGGAGTCGGCACCGGGGAGCTGTTTTCT. The encoded protein is CASSSSGLAGVGTGELFS.

This clonotype was picked up many times. The V gene is TRBV7-2, the J gene TRBJ2-5; D is possibly TRBD1 (6 bases). The germline CDR1 and CDR2 sequences are SGHTA and FQGNSA. V was clipped by 4 bases and J by 1 base, with 10 bases between them. The CDR3 sequence is 14 residues long. CDR3 bases: TGTGCCAGCAGCTCTTGGACAGTCCAAGAGACCCAGTACTTC. Translating gives CASSSWTVQETQYF.

This clonotype was counted many times. This chain joins TRBV20-1 and TRBJ2-7; D ambiguous. The CDR3 runs to 14 residues. Germline values: CDR1 DFQATT, CDR2 SNEGSKA (reference sequence). V lost 1 base and J 7 bases, leaving 17 bases between the germline ends. CDR3 sequence: CSARVRSLSGEQYF. The CDR3, as DNA: TGCAGTGCTAGAGTCCGGTCGTTGAGTGGGGAGCAGTACTTC.

This clonotype occurred many times. V is TRBV4-1 and J is TRBJ1-1; possible D gene TRBD1, 5 bases. This CDR3 is built from 14 residues. Per the germline V gene, CDR1 is MGHRA and CDR2 is YSYEKL. Deletions cut 2 bases from V and 5 bases from J, with 12 bases between. The CDR3 DNA reads TGCGCCAGCAGCCAACCGACAGCGAGGACTGAAGCTTTCTTT. This sequence encodes CASSQPTARTEAFF.

This clonotype was picked up many times. The chain has TRBV9 and TRBJ2-4; 9 bases match TRBD2. Per the germline V gene, CDR1 is SGDLS and CDR2 is YYNGEE. Trimming took 0 bases from V and 4 from J; bases not matched to a gene: 8. The CDR3 totals 17 residues. The CDR3 loop reads CASSVVRLAVQKNIQYF. The CDR3, as DNA: TGTGCCAGCAGCGTAGTCCGACTAGCGGTCCAGAAAAACATTCAGTACTTC.

The chain carries TRBV6-1 and TRBJ2-7; the D call may be TRBD1 or TRBD2 (7 bases each). Germline V gene lookup returns CDR1 MNHNS and CDR2 SASEGT. The CDR3 has 15 amino acids. Deletions cut 6 bases from V and 2 bases from J, with 17 bases between. The CDR3 DNA follows: TGTGCCAGCAGGAGGACTCAGGGGGGGACCTACGAGCAGTACTTC. This codes for CASRRTQGGTYEQYF.

The chain links TRBV6-1 to TRBJ2-2, with D perhaps TRBD2 (6 bases). From germline, CDR1 is MNHNS and CDR2 SASEGT. This CDR3 spans 16 amino acids. Trimming left V 1 base short and J 5 bases short, with 14 bases between. The CDR3 reads CASSEGYGSWTGELFF. The CDR3 DNA sequence: TGTGCCAGCAGTGAAGGTTACGGGAGTTGGACCGGGGAGCTGTTTTTT.

This clonotype came up many times. V and J are TRBV28 and TRBJ1-2; D is unresolved. In germline, CDR1 is MDHEN, CDR2 SYDVKM. The CDR3 consists of 15 residues. V lost 7 bases to trimming and J lost 4 bases, with 19 bases between them. CDR3 loop: CASIPGGRKSYGYTF. The CDR3 nucleotides are TGTGCCAGCATCCCAGGAGGCAGGAAGTCCTATGGCTACACCTTC.

This clonotype has ten or more counts. This chain uses TRBV25-1 with TRBJ1-5; D gene ambiguous. The germline V and J ends were trimmed by 2 bases and 7 bases, with 9 bases remaining between them. Looked up from germline, CDR1 is MGHDK and CDR2 is SYGVNS. The CDR3 consists of 13 residues. This CDR3 reads CASSEVDSQPQHF. In nucleotides, the CDR3 is TGTGCCAGCAGTGAAGTTGATTCGCAGCCCCAGCATTTT.

This chain joins TRBV27 and TRBJ1-3; D not certain. Germline CDR1 and CDR2: MNHEY and SMNVEV (reference sequence). Trimming removed 6 bases from V and 2 bases from J, with 14 bases in between. This CDR3 spans 15 amino acids. CDR3 residues: CASRPLGGTGNTIYF. The CDR3 DNA sequence: TGTGCCAGCAGGCCCTTGGGCGGTACTGGAAACACCATATATTTT.

This clonotype has a count of ten or more. The V gene is TRBV7-2, the J gene TRBJ1-1; 9 positions match TRBD1. Germline assignment: CDR1 SGHTA and CDR2 FQGNSA. CDR3 size: 15 residues. The ends lost 3 bases at V and 5 bases at J; junction bases unmatched: 7. This chain's CDR3 is CASSFTGGSETEAFF. The CDR3, as DNA: TGTGCCAGCAGCTTTACAGGGGGCAGCGAGACTGAAGCTTTCTTT.

This rearrangement joins TRBV20-1 to TRBJ2-5, with TRBD2 matching 10 bases. Losses at the gene ends were 2 bases for V and 1 base for J; bases not matched to a gene: 4. CDR3 length: 15 residues. CDR1 and CDR2 (germline): DFQATT, SNEGSKA (reference sequence). DNA for the CDR3: TGCAGTGCTAGAACACTAGCGGGGCGCCAAGAGACCCAGTACTTC. This codes for CSARTLAGRQETQYF.

This clonotype was observed many times. The CDR3 reads CASSLGRRGNSNQPQHF. The CDR3 nucleotides read TGTGCCAGCAGCCTGGGTCGGCGGGGAAATAGCAATCAGCCCCAGCATTTT. The chain uses TRBV5-4 and TRBJ1-5; D call uncertain. The CDR3 has 17 amino acids. Germline V gives CDR1 SGHNT, CDR2 YYREEE (reference sequence). V lost 4 bases and J lost 0, with 17 bases in between. The variable domain in full, with the rest retrieved from reference TRBV5-4 and TRBJ1-5, is ETGVTQSPTHLIKTRGQQVTLRCSSQSGHNTVSWYQQALGQGPQFIFQYYREEENGRGNFPPRFSGLQFPNYSSELNVNALELDDSALYLCASSLGRRGNSNQPQHFGDGTRLSIL.

This clonotype was recorded many times. The chain uses TRBV7-6 and TRBJ2-7; weak D call: TRBD1 (5 bases). There are 15 residues in the CDR3. Per germline, CDR1 SGHVS and CDR2 FNYEAQ. The V gene lost 1 base and the J gene lost 5 bases, with 15 bases spanning the gap. The DNA of the CDR3 is TGTGCCAGCAGCTTAGTAGCCGTCAGGGTGGACGAGCAGTACTTC. This codes for CASSLVAVRVDEQYF.

This clonotype has ten or more counts. The chain is built from TRBV11-2 and TRBJ2-2; D is undetermined. The V and J ends lost 0 bases and 3 bases respectively, with 23 bases between them. Germline V gives CDR1 SGHAT, CDR2 FQNNGV. The CDR3 consists of 20 residues. For the CDR3, the DNA is TGTGCCAGCAGCTTAGAGAAGATTGTGTGGGCGGACCTGTACACCGGGGAGCTGTTTTTT. It specifies CASSLEKIVWADLYTGELFF.

This clonotype occurred many times. V usage is TRBV6-8 and J usage is TRBJ2-7; 8 bases fit TRBD1. Trimming at V came to 4 bases and at J to 2 bases, leaving 7 bases not matched to a gene. The CDR3 is 15 residues long. Germline-derived CDR1 and CDR2 are MNHGY and SAAAGT. The CDR3 protein is CASSSGTGHPYEQYF. CDR3 coding DNA: TGTGCCAGCAGTTCGGGGACAGGACATCCCTACGAGCAGTACTTC.

This clonotype was seen a few times. CDR3 in amino acids: CASSRMGAYEQYF. CDR3 nucleotides: TGTGCCAGCAGCAGGATGGGAGCCTACGAGCAGTACTTC. This chain connects TRBV5-5 to TRBJ2-7, with a weak D call TRBD2 (5 bases). CDR1 is SGHKS, CDR2 YYEKEE, per germline (reference sequence). The CDR3 is 13 residues long. The V end lost 4 bases, the J end lost 2 bases, and 10 bases lay between the germline ends.

The rearrangement joins TRBV7-2 to TRBJ1-5; tentatively, D is TRBD1 (5 bases). Per the germline V gene, CDR1 is SGHTA and CDR2 is FQGNSA. This CDR3 region has 15 residues. Between the trimmed V and J ends, which lost 4 bases and 0 bases, there was a span of 10 bases. As DNA, the CDR3 is TGTGCCAGCAGCTCACACAGGATTAGCAATCAGCCCCAGCATTTT. Its protein is CASSSHRISNQPQHF.

This clonotype appeared many times. The gene calls are TRBV20-1 and TRBJ2-2; 8 bases line up with TRBD2. The length of the CDR3 is 17 residues. In germline, CDR1 is DFQATT, CDR2 SNEGSKA (reference sequence). With 0 bases clipped from V and 3 bases from J, the junction kept 9 bases outside the gene matches. The CDR3 here is CSARDPRSAGDTGELFF. The CDR3 DNA follows: TGCAGTGCTAGAGATCCCCGCTCAGCGGGAGACACCGGGGAGCTGTTTTTT.

This clonotype occurred many times. The rearrangement joins TRBV28 to TRBJ2-7; a weak D match, TRBD1 (5 bases). CDR1 and CDR2 from the germline V gene are MDHEN and SYDVKM. V gave up 7 bases and J gave up 3 bases, with 22 bases separating them. The CDR3 loop spans 16 amino acids. The CDR3 spells CASKGIRGRTYYEQYF. The DNA of the CDR3 is TGTGCCAGCAAAGGGATAAGGGGCCGCACTTACTACGAGCAGTACTTC.

The CDR3 loop reads CASSSSGGYSPLHF. The CDR3 region has the DNA TGTGCCAGCAGCTCTTCAGGGGGTTATTCACCCCTCCACTTT. J is TRBJ1-6 and V is TRBV7-3; 7 bases align to TRBD1. The CDR3 has 14 amino acids. V lost 4 bases, J lost 8 bases, and 5 bases stayed unmatched. Looked up from germline, CDR1 is SGHTA and CDR2 is FQGTGA.